Reported below is one T cell receptor (beta chain). The antigen remains undetermined. The data stem from a study of T-cell reconstitution after alpha-beta-depleted transplantation in children. Findings and limits, study-wide: By about two months after transplant, alpha-beta T cells reportedly arose from several hundred graft clones that had expanded.

TCRbeta library construction was performed incorporating unique molecular identifiers. TCRdb called the PCR reads again in MiXCR, with one record for every CDR3 protein. The table has around 670,000 distinct CDR3 sequences, about an eighth seen once; the top ten hold 0.79%. This CDR3 is 13 amino acids long. Per the germline V gene, CDR1 is SGHRS and CDR2 is YFSETQ. Trimming took 2 bases from V and 4 from J, leaving 10 bases between them. This clonotype was sampled from a girl aged 2-15 years with congenital amegakaryocytic thrombocytopenia, due to receive a stem cell transplant. The chain employs TRBV5-1 and TRBJ2-7; D is uncertain. The sequences come from PBMCs, collected before TCRalphabeta/CD19-depleted stem cell transplant. CDR3 sequence (DNA): TGCGCCAGCAGCTTTTTCCAAGGGTACGAGCAGTACTTC. Translation: CASSFFQGYEQYF.